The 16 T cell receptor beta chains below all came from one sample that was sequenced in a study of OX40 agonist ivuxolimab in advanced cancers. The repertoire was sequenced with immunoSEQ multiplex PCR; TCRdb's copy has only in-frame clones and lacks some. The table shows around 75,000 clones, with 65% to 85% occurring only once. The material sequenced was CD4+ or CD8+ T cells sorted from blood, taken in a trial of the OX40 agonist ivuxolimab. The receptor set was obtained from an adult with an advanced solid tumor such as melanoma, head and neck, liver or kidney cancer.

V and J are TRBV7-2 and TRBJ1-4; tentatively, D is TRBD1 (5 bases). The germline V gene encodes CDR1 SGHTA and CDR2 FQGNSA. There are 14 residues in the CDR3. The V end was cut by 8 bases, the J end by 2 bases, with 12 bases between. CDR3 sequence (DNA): TGTGCCAGCCGCAAGGGACTGACTAATGAAAAACTGTTTTTT. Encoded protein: CASRKGLTNEKLFF. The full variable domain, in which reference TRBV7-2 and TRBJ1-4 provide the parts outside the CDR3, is GAGVSQSPSNKVTEKGKDVELRCDPISGHTALYWYRQSLGQGLEFLIYFQGNSAPDKSGLPSDRFSAERTGGSVSTLTIQRTQQEDSAVYLCASRKGLTNEKLFFGSGTQLSVL.

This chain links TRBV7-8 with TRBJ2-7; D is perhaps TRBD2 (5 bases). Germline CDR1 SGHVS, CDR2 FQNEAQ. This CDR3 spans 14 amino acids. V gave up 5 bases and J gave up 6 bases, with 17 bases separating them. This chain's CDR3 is CASSIISGSGEQYF. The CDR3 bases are TGTGCCAGCAGCATAATATCGGGATCGGGCGAGCAGTACTTC.

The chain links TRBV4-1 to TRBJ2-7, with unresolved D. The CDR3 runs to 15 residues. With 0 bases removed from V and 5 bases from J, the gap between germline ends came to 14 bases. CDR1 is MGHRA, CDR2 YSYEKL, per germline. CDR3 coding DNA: TGCGCCAGCAGCCAAGAATCGTCCTTCCCCCACGAGCAGTACTTC. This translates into CASSQESSFPHEQYF.

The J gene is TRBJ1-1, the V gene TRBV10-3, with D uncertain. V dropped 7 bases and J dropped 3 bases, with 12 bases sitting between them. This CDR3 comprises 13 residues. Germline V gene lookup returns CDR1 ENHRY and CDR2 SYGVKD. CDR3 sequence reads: CAINSGLDTEAFF. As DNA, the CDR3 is TGTGCCATCAACTCCGGACTTGACACTGAAGCTTTCTTT.

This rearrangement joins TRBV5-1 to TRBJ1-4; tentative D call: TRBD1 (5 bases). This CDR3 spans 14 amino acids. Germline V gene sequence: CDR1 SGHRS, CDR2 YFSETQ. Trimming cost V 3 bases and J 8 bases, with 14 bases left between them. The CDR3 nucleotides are TGCGCCAGCAGCTCTGGCAGGGCGGACGAAAAACTGTTTTTT. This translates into CASSSGRADEKLFF.

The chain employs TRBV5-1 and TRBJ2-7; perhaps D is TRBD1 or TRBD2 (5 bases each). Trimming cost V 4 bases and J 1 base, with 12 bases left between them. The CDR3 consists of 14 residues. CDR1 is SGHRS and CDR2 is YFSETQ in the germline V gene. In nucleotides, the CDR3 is TGCGCCAGCAGCGCCGGGACGGAGTCCTACGAGCAGTACTTC. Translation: CASSAGTESYEQYF.

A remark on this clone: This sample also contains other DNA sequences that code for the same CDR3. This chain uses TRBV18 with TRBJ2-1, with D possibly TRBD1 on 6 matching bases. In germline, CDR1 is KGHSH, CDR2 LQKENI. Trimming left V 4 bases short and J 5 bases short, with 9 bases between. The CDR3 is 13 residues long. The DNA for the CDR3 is TGTGCCAGCTCACGGGACAATAACAATGAGCAGTTCTTC. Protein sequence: CASSRDNNNEQFF.

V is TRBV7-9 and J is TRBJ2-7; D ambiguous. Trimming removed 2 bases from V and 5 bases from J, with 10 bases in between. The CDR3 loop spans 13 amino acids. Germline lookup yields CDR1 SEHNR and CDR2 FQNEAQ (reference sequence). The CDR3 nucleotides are TGTGCCAGCAGCTTATGGCAGAGCGACGAGCAGTACTTC. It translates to CASSLWQSDEQYF.

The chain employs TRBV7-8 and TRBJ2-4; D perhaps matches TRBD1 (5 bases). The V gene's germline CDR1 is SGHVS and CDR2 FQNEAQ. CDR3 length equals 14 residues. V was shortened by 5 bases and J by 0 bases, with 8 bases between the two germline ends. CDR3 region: CASSKTVAKNIQYF. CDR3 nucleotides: TGTGCCAGCAGCAAGACAGTAGCCAAAAACATTCAGTACTTC.

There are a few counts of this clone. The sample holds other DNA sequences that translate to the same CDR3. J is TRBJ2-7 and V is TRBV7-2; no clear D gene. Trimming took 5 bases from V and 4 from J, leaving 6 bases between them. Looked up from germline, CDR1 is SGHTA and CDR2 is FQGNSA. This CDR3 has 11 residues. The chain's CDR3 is CASSLDYEQYF. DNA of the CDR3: TGTGCCAGCAGCCTTGATTACGAGCAGTACTTC.

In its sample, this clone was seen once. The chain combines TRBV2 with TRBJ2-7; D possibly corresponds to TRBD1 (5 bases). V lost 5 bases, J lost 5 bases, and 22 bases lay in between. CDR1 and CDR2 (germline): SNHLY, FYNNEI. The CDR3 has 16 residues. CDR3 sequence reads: CASSPILRAGNNEQYF. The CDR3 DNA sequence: TGTGCCAGCAGTCCCATCTTAAGAGCAGGGAATAACGAGCAGTACTTC.

The CDR3 DNA is TGTGCCAGCAGCTTAGGACAGGCATCCTCCTACGAGCAGTACTTC. It encodes CASSLGQASSYEQYF. The genes are TRBV11-2 and TRBJ2-7; D might be TRBD1 (6 bases). Trimming removed 1 base from V and 0 bases from J, with 10 bases in between. The germline CDR1 and CDR2 sequences are SGHAT and FQNNGV. The CDR3 has 15 amino acids.

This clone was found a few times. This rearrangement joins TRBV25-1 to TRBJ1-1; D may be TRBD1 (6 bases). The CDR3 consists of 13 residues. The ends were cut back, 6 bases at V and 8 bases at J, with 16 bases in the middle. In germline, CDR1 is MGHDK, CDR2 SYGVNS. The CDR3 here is CASRVQGVGEAFF. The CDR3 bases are TGTGCCAGCAGGGTACAGGGCGTCGGGGAAGCTTTCTTT.

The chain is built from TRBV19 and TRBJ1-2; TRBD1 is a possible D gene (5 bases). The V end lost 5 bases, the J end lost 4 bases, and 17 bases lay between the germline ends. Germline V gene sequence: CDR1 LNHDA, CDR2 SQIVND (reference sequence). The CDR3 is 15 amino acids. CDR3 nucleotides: TGTGCCAGTAGTCGTGCGGGACTAGTGGGCTATGGCTACACCTTC. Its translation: CASSRAGLVGYGYTF.

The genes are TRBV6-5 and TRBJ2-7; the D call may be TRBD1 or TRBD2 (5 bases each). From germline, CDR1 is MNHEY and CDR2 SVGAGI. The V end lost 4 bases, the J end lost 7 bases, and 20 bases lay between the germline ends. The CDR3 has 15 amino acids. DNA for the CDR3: TGTGCCAGCAGTTCGGGGCGCACGGCGCTGGGGGAGCAGTACTTC. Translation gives CASSSGRTALGEQYF.

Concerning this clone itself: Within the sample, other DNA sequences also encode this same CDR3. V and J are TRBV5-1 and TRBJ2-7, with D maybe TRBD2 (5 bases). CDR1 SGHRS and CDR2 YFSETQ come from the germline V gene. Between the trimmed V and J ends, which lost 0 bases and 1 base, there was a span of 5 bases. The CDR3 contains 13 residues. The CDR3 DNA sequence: TGCGCCAGCAGCTTGGCGGGGTCCTACGAGCAGTACTTC. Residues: CASSLAGSYEQYF.